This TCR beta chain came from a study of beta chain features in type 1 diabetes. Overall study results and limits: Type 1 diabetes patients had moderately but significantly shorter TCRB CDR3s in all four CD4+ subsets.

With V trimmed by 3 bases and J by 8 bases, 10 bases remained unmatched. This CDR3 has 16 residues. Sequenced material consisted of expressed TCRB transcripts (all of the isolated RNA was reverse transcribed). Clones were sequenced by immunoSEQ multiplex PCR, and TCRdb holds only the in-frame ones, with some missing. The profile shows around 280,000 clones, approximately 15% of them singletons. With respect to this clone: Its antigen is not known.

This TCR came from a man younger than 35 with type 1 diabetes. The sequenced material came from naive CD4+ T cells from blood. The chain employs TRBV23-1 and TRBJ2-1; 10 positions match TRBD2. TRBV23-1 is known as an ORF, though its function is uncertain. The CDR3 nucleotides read TGCGCCAGCAGTCACAAACGAGCGGGGGGGCCCCATGAGCAGTTCTTC. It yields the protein CASSHKRAGGPHEQFF.